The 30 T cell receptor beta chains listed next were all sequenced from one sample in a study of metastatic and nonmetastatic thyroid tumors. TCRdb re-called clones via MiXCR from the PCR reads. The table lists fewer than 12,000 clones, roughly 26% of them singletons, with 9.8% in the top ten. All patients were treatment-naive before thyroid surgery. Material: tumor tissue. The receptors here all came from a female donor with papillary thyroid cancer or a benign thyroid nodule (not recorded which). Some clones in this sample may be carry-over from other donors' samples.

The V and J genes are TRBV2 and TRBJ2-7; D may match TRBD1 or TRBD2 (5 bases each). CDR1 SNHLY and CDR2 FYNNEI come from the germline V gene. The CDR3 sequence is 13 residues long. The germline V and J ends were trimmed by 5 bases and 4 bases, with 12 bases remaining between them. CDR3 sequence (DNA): TGTGCCAGCAGTCAGAATGGGGGATACGAGCAGTACTTC. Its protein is CASSQNGGYEQYF.

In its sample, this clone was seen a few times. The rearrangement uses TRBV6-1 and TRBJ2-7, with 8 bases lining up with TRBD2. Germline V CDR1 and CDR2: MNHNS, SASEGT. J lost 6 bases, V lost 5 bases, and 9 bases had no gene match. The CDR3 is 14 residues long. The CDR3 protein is CASSRGLGSGEQYF. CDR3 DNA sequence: TGTGCCAGCAGTCGGGGACTAGGGTCGGGCGAGCAGTACTTC.

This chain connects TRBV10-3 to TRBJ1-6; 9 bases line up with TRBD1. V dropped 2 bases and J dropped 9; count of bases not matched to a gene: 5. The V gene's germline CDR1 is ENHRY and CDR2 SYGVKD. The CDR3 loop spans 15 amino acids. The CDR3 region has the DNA TGTGCCATCAGTGAGGCGGACAGGGGTTCTTCACCCCTCCACTTT. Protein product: CAISEADRGSSPLHF.

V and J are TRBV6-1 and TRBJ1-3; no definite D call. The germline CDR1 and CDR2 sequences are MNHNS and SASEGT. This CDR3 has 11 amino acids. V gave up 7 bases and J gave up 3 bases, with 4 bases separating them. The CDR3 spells CASKVGNTIYF. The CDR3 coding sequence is TGTGCCAGCAAGGTTGGAAACACCATATATTTT.

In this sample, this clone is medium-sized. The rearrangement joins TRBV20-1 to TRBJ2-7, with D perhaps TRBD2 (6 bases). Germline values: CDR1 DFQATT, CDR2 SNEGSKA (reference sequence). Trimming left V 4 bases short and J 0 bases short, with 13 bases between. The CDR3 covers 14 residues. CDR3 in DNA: TGCAGTGCTACCGGGACTCCAAACTCCTACGAGCAGTACTTC. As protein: CSATGTPNSYEQYF.

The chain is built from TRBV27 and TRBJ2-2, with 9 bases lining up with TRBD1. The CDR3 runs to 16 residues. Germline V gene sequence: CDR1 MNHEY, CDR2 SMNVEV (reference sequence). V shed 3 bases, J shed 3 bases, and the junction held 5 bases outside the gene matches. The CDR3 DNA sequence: TGTGCCAGCAGTTTTGGGACAGGGTTGGACACCGGGGAGCTGTTTTTT. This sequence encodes CASSFGTGLDTGELFF.

CDR3 protein: CASSLGLARSTDTQYF. CDR3 coding DNA: TGCGCCAGCAGCTTGGGACTAGCGCGAAGCACAGATACGCAGTATTTT. This chain connects TRBV5-1 to TRBJ2-3; 8 bases line up with TRBD2. Per the germline V gene, CDR1 is SGHRS and CDR2 is YFSETQ. This CDR3 is 16 amino acids long. V shed 0 bases, J shed 0 bases, and the junction held 3 bases outside the gene matches.

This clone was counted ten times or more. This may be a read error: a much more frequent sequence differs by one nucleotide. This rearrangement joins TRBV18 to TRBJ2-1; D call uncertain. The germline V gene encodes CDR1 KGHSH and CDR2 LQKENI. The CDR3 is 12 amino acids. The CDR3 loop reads CASSPSTNEQLF. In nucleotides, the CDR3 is TGTGCCAGCTCACCCAGTACCAATGAGCAGCTCTTC.

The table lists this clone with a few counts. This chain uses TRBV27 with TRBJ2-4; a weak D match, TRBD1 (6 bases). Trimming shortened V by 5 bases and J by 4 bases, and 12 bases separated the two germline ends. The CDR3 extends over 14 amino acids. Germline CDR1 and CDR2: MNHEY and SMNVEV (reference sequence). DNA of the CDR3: TGTGCCAGCAGTAGCGCCCAGGGGAAAAACATTCAGTACTTC. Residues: CASSSAQGKNIQYF.

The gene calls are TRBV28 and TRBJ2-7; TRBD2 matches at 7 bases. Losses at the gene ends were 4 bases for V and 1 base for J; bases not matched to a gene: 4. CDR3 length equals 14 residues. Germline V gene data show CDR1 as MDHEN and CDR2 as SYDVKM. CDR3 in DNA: TGTGCCAGCAGTTCCCCGGGAGGATCCTACGAGCAGTACTTC. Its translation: CASSSPGGSYEQYF.

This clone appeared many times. CDR3 protein: CASSLAGGAMTKNIQYF. The CDR3 DNA follows: TGTGCCAGCAGCTTAGCAGGGGGCGCCATGACCAAAAACATTCAGTACTTC. This sequence joins TRBV7-9 and TRBJ2-4; 7 nucleotides match TRBD1. This CDR3 is 17 amino acids long. V dropped 0 bases and J dropped 2; count of bases not matched to a gene: 7. The germline V gene encodes CDR1 SEHNR and CDR2 FQNEAQ (reference sequence).

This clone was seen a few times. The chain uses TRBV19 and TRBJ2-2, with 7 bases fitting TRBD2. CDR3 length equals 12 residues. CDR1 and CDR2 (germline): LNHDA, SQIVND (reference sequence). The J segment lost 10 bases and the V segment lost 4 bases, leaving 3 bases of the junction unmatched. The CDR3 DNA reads TGTGCCAGTAGTAGGGCGGGAGCGGAGCTGTTTTTT. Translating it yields CASSRAGAELFF.

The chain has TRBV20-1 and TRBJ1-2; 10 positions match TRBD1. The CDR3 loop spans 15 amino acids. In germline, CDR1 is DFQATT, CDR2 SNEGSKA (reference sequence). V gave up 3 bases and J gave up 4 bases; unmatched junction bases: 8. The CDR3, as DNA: TGCAGTGCTAGTCCCGGGACAGGGGACGGCTATGGCTACACCTTC. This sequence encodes CSASPGTGDGYGYTF.

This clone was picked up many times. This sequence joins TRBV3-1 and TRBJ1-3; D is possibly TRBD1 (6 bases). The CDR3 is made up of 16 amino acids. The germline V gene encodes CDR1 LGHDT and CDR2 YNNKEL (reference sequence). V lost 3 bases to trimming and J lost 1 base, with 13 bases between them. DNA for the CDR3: TGTGCCAGCAGCCAGCCCGAAGGGGGTTCTGGAAACACCATATATTTT. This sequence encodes CASSQPEGGSGNTIYF. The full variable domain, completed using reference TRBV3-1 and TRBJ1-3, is DTAVSQTPKYLVTQMGNDKSIKCEQNLGHDTMYWYKQDSKKFLKIMFSYNNKELIINETVPNRFSPKSPDKAHLNLHINSLELGDSAVYFCASSQPEGGSGNTIYFGEGSWLTVV.

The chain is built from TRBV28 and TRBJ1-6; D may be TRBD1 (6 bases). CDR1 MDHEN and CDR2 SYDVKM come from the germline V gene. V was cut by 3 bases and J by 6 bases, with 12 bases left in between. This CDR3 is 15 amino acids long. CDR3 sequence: CASSFGGGVNSPLHF. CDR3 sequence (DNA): TGTGCCAGCAGTTTCGGGGGGGGCGTTAATTCACCCCTCCACTTT.

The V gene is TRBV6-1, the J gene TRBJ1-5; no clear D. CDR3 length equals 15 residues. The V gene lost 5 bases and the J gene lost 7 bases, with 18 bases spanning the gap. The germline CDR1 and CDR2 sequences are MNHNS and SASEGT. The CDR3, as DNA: TGTGCCAGCAGTCCGACGTCAGGTGGTGGACAGCCCCAGCATTTT. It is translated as CASSPTSGGGQPQHF.

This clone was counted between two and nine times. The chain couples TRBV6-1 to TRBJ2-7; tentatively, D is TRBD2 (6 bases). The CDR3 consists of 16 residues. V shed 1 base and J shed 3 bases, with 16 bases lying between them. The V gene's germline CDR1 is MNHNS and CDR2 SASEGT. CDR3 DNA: TGTGCCAGCAGTGAAGAGTCTGGGGCGGGGAACTACGAGCAGTACTTC. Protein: CASSEESGAGNYEQYF.

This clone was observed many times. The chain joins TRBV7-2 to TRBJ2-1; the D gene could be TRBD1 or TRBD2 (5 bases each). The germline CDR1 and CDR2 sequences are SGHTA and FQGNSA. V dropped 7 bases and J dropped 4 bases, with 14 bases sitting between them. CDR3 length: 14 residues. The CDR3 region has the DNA TGTGCCAGCAAAACCGGGACGGGATACAATGAGCAGTTCTTC. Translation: CASKTGTGYNEQFF. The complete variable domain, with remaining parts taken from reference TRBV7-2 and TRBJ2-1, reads GAGVSQSPSNKVTEKGKDVELRCDPISGHTALYWYRQSLGQGLEFLIYFQGNSAPDKSGLPSDRFSAERTGGSVSTLTIQRTQQEDSAVYLCASKTGTGYNEQFFGPGTRLTVL.

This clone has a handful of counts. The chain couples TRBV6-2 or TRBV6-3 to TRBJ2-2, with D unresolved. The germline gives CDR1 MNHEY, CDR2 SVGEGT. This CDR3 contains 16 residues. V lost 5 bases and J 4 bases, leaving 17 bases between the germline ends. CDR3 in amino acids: CASSPFREPPTGELFF. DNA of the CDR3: TGTGCCAGCAGTCCATTTCGCGAGCCGCCCACCGGGGAGCTGTTTTTT.

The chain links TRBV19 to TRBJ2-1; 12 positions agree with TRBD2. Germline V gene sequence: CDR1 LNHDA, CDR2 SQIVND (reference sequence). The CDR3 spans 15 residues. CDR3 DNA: TGTGGGTGTAGTATGACTAGCGGGAGTCTGAGTGAGCAGTTCTTC. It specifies CGCSMTSGSLSEQFF.

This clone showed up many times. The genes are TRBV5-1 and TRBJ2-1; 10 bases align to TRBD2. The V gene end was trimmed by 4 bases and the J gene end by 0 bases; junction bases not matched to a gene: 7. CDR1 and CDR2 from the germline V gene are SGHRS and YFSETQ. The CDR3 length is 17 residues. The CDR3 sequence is CASSAPGLARSYNEQFF. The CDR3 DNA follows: TGCGCCAGCAGCGCTCCGGGACTAGCGCGCTCCTACAATGAGCAGTTCTTC.

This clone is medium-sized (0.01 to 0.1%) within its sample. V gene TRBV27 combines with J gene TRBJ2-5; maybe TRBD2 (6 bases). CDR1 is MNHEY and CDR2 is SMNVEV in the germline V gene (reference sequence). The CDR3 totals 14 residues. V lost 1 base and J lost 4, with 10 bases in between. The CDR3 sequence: CASSLYGGVETQYF. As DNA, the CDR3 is TGTGCCAGCAGTTTATATGGAGGGGTAGAGACCCAGTACTTC.

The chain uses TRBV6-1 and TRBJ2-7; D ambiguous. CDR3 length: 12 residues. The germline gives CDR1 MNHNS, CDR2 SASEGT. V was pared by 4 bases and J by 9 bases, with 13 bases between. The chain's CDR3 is CASSVDFLGQYF. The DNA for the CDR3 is TGTGCCAGCAGTGTCGACTTTCTTGGGCAGTACTTC.

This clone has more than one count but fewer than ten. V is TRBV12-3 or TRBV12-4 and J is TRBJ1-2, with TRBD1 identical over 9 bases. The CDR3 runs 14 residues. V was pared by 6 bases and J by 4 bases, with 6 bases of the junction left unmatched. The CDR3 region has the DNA TGTGCCAGCAGCCGACAGGGGGACCCCTATGGCTACACCTTC. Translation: CASSRQGDPYGYTF.

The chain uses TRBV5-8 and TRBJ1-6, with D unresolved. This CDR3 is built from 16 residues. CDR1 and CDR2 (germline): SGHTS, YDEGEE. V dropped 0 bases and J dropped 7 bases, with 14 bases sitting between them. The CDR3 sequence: CASSLVGIGRNSPLHF. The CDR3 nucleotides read TGTGCCAGCAGCTTGGTAGGGATCGGTCGAAATTCACCCCTCCACTTT. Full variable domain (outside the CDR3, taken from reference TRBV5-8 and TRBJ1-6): EAGVTQSPTHLIKTRGQQATLRCSPISGHTSVYWYQQALGLGLQFLLWYDEGEERNRGNFPPRFSGRQFPNYSSELNVNALELEDSALYLCASSLVGIGRNSPLHFGNGTRLTVT.

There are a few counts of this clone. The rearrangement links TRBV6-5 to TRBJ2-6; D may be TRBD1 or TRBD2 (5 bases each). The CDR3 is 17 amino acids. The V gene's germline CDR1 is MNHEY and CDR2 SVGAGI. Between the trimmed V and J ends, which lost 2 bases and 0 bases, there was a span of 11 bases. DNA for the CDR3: TGTGCCAGCAGTTACGAGGGGCCGTACTCTGGGGCCAACGTCCTGACTTTC. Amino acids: CASSYEGPYSGANVLTF.

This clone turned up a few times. CDR3 protein: CASSQPPGGDSYEQYF. Here the CDR3 DNA reads TGTGCCAGCAGCCAACCCCCGGGGGGGGACTCCTACGAGCAGTACTTC. V usage is TRBV4-2 and J usage is TRBJ2-7; the match to TRBD2 covers 8 bases. The CDR3 covers 16 residues. The trim removed 2 bases at V and 0 bases at J, leaving 6 bases unmatched. From germline, CDR1 is LGHNA and CDR2 YNFKEQ.

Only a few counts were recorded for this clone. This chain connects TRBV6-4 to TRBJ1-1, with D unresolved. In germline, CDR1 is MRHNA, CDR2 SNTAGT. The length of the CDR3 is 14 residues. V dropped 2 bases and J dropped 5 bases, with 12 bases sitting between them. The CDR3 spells CASSDPPMVTEAFF. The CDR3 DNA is TGTGCCAGCAGTGACCCTCCTATGGTGACTGAAGCTTTCTTT.

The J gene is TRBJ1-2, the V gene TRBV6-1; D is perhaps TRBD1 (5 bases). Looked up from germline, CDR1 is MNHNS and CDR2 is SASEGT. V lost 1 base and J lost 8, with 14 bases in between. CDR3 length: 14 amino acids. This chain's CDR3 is CASSEVGDAGGYTF. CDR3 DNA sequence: TGTGCCAGCAGTGAAGTGGGGGACGCCGGGGGCTACACCTTC.

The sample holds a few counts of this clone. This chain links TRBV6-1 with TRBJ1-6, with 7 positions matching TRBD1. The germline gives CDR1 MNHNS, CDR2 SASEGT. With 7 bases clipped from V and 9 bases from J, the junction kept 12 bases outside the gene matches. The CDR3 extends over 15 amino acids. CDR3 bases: TGTGCCAGCACTTCGGAGTACAGGGGTGCTTCACCCCTCCACTTT. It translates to CASTSEYRGASPLHF.